Listed below are T cell receptor beta chains from one sample, sequenced in a study of blood T cell repertoires in COVID-19. TCRdb's table, derived via immunoSEQ multiplex PCR, lists solely in-frame clones and lacks some. The data contain 130,000 to 150,000 clones, roughly 78% of them seen just once; the ten biggest clones take up approximately 14%. The sequencing sample was made of peripheral blood. Source of these receptors: a human donor with acute or convalescent COVID-19. The donor label of this sample is uncertain. Each CDR3 is given with its conserved first and last residue. The D gene is left open where the match is weak. Expanded clones get a size class; other rows say once, few or many, or leave the size out.

CDR3	DNA	size	J	V	D
CASSTTGPNTGELFF	TGTGCCAGCTCAACGACAGGACCGAACACCGGGGAGCTGTTTTTT	NA	TRBJ2-2	TRBV18	NA
CASSPQGASGNTIYF	TGTGCCAGCAGTCCTCAGGGTGCCTCTGGAAACACCATATATTTT	NA	TRBJ1-3	TRBV27	NA
CASSVGAGGTDTQYF	TGTGCCAGCAGCGTCGGAGCGGGGGGCACAGATACGCAGTATTTT	NA	TRBJ2-3	TRBV9	TRBD2
CASSIVENEQFF	TGTGCCAGTAGTATTGTGGAGAATGAGCAGTTCTTC	NA	TRBJ2-1	TRBV19	NA
CASSIRPGQGSSYEQYF	TGTGCCAGTAGTATCCGGCCGGGACAGGGGTCCTCCTACGAGCAGTACTTC	NA	TRBJ2-7	TRBV19	TRBD1
CASSHPGGTPLHF	TGTGCCAGCAGCCACCCGGGTGGTACACCCCTCCACTTT	NA	TRBJ1-6	TRBV7-9	NA
CASSSLGGRSSYEQYF	TGTGCCAGCAGCTCCCTCGGAGGCCGAAGCTCCTACGAGCAGTACTTC	few	TRBJ2-7	TRBV11-2	NA
CASSGSTGAYEQYF	TGTGCCAGCAGTGGATCGACAGGGGCCTACGAGCAGTACTTC	NA	TRBJ2-7	TRBV2	TRBD1
CASSLESGAGYEQYF	TGTGCCAGCAGCTTAGAGAGCGGGGCTGGCTACGAGCAGTACTTC	NA	TRBJ2-7	TRBV7-8	TRBD2
CASSFFPGQSSTDTQYF	TGTGCCAGCAGTTTTTTCCCGGGACAGAGCAGCACAGATACGCAGTATTTT	NA	TRBJ2-3	TRBV7-9	TRBD1
CASTWTGNNEKLFF	TGTGCCAGTACCTGGACAGGCAATAATGAAAAACTGTTTTTT	NA	TRBJ1-4	TRBV19	TRBD1
CASIPTIGRSYEQYF	TGTGCCAGCATTCCAACTATAGGAAGATCCTACGAGCAGTACTTC	NA	TRBJ2-7	TRBV6-5	NA
CASSPDRGMAQYF	TGTGCCAGCAGTCCTGACAGGGGGATGGCCCAGTACTTC	NA	TRBJ2-5	TRBV7-2	TRBD1
CATSRDRGNYSNQPQHF	TGTGCCACGAGCCGGGACAGGGGTAACTATAGCAATCAGCCCCAGCATTTT	NA	TRBJ1-5	TRBV7-7	TRBD1
CASSRMGDTQYF	TGTGCCAGCAGTAGGATGGGCGACACGCAGTATTTT	NA	TRBJ2-3	TRBV2	NA
CASSQETGNSYNEQFF	TGTGCCAGCAGCCAAGAGACAGGGAACTCCTACAATGAGCAGTTCTTC	NA	TRBJ2-1	TRBV14	TRBD1
CASSQAGQLKNIQYF	TGTGCCAGCAGCCAAGCGGGACAGCTCAAAAACATTCAGTACTTC	NA	TRBJ2-4	TRBV3-1/TRBV3-2	TRBD1
CASSYSTGIGEKLFF	TGTGCCAGCAGTTACTCGACGGGGATAGGTGAAAAACTGTTTTTT	NA	TRBJ1-4	TRBV6-5	NA
CASSGRSGQTNQPQHF	TGTGCCAGTAGTGGCCGTTCAGGACAGACCAATCAGCCCCAGCATTTT	NA	TRBJ1-5	TRBV19	NA
CAWSVGGGKAEAFF	TGTGCCTGGAGTGTGGGTGGGGGGAAGGCTGAAGCTTTCTTT	NA	TRBJ1-1	TRBV30	NA
CASSFLSGSGANYGYTF	TGTGCCAGCAGTTTTTTATCTGGATCGGGGGCTAACTATGGCTACACCTTC	NA	TRBJ1-2	TRBV27	NA
CASSGMAGTEAFF	TGTGCCAGCAGTGGAATGGCTGGCACTGAAGCTTTCTTT	NA	TRBJ1-1	TRBV2	NA
CASSDRQGVGNEQFF	TGTGCCAGCAGTGACCGACAGGGGGTAGGCAATGAGCAGTTCTTC	NA	TRBJ2-1	TRBV6-4	TRBD1
CASNPGTGLNGYTF	TGTGCCAGCAACCCCGGGACAGGGCTTAATGGCTACACCTTC	NA	TRBJ1-2	TRBV5-4	TRBD1
CASSLRDSATDTQYF	TGTGCCAGCAGCTTACGGGACTCAGCCACAGATACGCAGTATTTT	NA	TRBJ2-3	TRBV7-9	NA
CASSQASGSGANVLTF	TGTGCCAGCAGCCAAGCCAGCGGCTCTGGGGCCAACGTCCTGACTTTC	few	TRBJ2-6	TRBV3-1/TRBV3-2	NA
CASSLLRGIVNEQFF	TGTGCCAGCAGCTTATTACGAGGTATCGTAAACGAGCAGTTCTTC	NA	TRBJ2-1	TRBV7-9	NA
CASSPYRGITGEAFF	TGCGCCAGCAGCCCATACAGGGGAATAACGGGTGAAGCTTTCTTT	NA	TRBJ1-1	TRBV5-1	TRBD1
CASSRGGGYGYTF	TGTGCCAGCAGTCGGGGAGGGGGCTATGGCTACACCTTC	few	TRBJ1-2	TRBV2	NA
CASSLAGLTDTQYF	TGTGCCAGCAGCCTAGCGGGGCTCACAGATACGCAGTATTTT	NA	TRBJ2-3	TRBV2	TRBD2
CASRMDRGQAFF	TGTGCCAGCAGGATGGACAGGGGGCAGGCTTTCTTT	NA	TRBJ1-1	TRBV7-9	TRBD1
CASMRGQAYNEQFF	TGTGCCAGCATGAGGGGGCAGGCCTACAATGAGCAGTTCTTC	NA	TRBJ2-1	TRBV6-5	TRBD1
CASSVAGAVHSGANVLTF	TGTGCCAGCAGCGTAGCTGGGGCAGTCCACTCTGGGGCCAACGTCCTGACTTTC	NA	TRBJ2-6	TRBV9	NA
CASSLAGLAASEQYF	TGTGCCAGCAGCTTAGCGGGACTAGCGGCTAGCGAGCAGTACTTC	NA	TRBJ2-7	TRBV11-2	TRBD2
CASSTTETQYF	TGTGCCAGCAGCACTACGGAGACCCAGTACTTC	once	TRBJ2-5	TRBV11-2	NA
CASSLASSSRASYNSPLHF	TGTGCCAGCAGCCTAGCCTCCAGCTCGCGGGCGTCCTATAATTCACCCCTCCACTTT	NA	TRBJ1-6	TRBV11-2	NA
CASSSGQGLAAFF	TGTGCCAGCAGCTCAGGACAGGGGTTAGCAGCTTTCTTT	NA	TRBJ1-1	TRBV5-6	TRBD1
CASSTDRGRYEQYF	TGCGCCAGCAGTACGGACAGGGGGCGTTACGAGCAGTACTTC	NA	TRBJ2-7	TRBV4-3	TRBD1
CASSERGGQGYTF	TGTGCCAGCAGTGAAAGAGGGGGCCAGGGCTACACCTTC	NA	TRBJ1-2	TRBV6-1	TRBD1
CASSSVDSINEKLFF	TGTGCCAGCAGCTCGGTAGACAGCATTAATGAAAAACTGTTTTTT	NA	TRBJ1-4	TRBV14	NA
CASSFLAGGNTGELFF	TGTGCCAGCAGTTTTCTAGCGGGGGGTAACACCGGGGAGCTGTTTTTT	NA	TRBJ2-2	TRBV7-9	TRBD2
CASSVQVRTEAFF	TGTGCCAGTAGTGTTCAGGTTCGCACTGAAGCTTTCTTT	NA	TRBJ1-1	TRBV19	NA
CASSTSGGAWDTQYF	TGCGCCAGCAGCACTAGCGGGGGGGCGTGGGATACGCAGTATTTT	NA	TRBJ2-3	TRBV5-1	TRBD2
CSVDRGHGDTQYF	TGCAGCGTCGACAGGGGGCACGGAGATACGCAGTATTTT	NA	TRBJ2-3	TRBV29-1	TRBD1
CASSPIPAEAYEQYF	TGTGCCAGCTCACCAATTCCGGCGGAGGCCTACGAGCAGTACTTC	NA	TRBJ2-7	TRBV18	NA
CASSVDRGDGYTF	TGTGCCAGCAGCGTGGACAGGGGGGATGGCTACACCTTC	NA	TRBJ1-2	TRBV9	TRBD1
CASSLDRGGNTIYF	TGTGCCAGCAGCCTTGACAGGGGTGGAAACACCATATATTTT	NA	TRBJ1-3	TRBV5-5	TRBD1
CASSLQGSYGYTF	TGTGCCAGCAGCTTACAGGGATCCTATGGCTACACCTTC	NA	TRBJ1-2	TRBV11-1	NA
CASSVRAGVGEKLFF	TGTGCCAGCAGCGTCAGGGCGGGGGTAGGGGAAAAACTGTTTTTT	NA	TRBJ1-4	TRBV9	NA
CASSSRDRPSNQPQHF	TGTGCCAGCAGCTCCCGGGACAGGCCCTCTAATCAGCCCCAGCATTTT	NA	TRBJ1-5	TRBV9	TRBD1
CASSWTAQNQPQHF	TGTGCCAGCAGCTGGACAGCCCAAAATCAGCCCCAGCATTTT	NA	TRBJ1-5	TRBV6-5	NA
CASSLGGDSPLHF	TGTGCCAGCAGCTTAGGGGGCGATTCACCCCTCCACTTT	NA	TRBJ1-6	TRBV13	NA
CAWSGAGEQYF	TGTGCCTGGAGTGGGGCGGGGGAGCAGTACTTC	NA	TRBJ2-7	TRBV30	NA
CASSPDMRGTQYF	TGTGCCAGTAGTCCTGACATGCGGGGGACCCAGTACTTC	NA	TRBJ2-5	TRBV19	NA
CASGTGTSGLRDTQYF	TGTGCCAGTGGGACCGGGACTAGCGGGCTCCGAGATACGCAGTATTTT	NA	TRBJ2-3	TRBV27	TRBD2
CASSFRGQGSVNEQYF	TGTGCCAGCAGCTTTCGAGGACAGGGTTCTGTGAACGAGCAGTACTTC	NA	TRBJ2-7	TRBV7-2	TRBD1
CASSISPRGDYGYTF	TGTGCCAGTAGTATAAGTCCCAGGGGTGACTATGGCTACACCTTC	NA	TRBJ1-2	TRBV19	NA
CASSARQGTNEKLFF	TGTGCCAGCAGCGCCAGACAGGGAACTAATGAAAAACTGTTTTTT	NA	TRBJ1-4	TRBV9	TRBD1
CASERGARGETQYF	TGTGCCAGTGAGCGAGGTGCGAGAGGAGAGACCCAGTACTTC	NA	TRBJ2-5	TRBV7-9	NA